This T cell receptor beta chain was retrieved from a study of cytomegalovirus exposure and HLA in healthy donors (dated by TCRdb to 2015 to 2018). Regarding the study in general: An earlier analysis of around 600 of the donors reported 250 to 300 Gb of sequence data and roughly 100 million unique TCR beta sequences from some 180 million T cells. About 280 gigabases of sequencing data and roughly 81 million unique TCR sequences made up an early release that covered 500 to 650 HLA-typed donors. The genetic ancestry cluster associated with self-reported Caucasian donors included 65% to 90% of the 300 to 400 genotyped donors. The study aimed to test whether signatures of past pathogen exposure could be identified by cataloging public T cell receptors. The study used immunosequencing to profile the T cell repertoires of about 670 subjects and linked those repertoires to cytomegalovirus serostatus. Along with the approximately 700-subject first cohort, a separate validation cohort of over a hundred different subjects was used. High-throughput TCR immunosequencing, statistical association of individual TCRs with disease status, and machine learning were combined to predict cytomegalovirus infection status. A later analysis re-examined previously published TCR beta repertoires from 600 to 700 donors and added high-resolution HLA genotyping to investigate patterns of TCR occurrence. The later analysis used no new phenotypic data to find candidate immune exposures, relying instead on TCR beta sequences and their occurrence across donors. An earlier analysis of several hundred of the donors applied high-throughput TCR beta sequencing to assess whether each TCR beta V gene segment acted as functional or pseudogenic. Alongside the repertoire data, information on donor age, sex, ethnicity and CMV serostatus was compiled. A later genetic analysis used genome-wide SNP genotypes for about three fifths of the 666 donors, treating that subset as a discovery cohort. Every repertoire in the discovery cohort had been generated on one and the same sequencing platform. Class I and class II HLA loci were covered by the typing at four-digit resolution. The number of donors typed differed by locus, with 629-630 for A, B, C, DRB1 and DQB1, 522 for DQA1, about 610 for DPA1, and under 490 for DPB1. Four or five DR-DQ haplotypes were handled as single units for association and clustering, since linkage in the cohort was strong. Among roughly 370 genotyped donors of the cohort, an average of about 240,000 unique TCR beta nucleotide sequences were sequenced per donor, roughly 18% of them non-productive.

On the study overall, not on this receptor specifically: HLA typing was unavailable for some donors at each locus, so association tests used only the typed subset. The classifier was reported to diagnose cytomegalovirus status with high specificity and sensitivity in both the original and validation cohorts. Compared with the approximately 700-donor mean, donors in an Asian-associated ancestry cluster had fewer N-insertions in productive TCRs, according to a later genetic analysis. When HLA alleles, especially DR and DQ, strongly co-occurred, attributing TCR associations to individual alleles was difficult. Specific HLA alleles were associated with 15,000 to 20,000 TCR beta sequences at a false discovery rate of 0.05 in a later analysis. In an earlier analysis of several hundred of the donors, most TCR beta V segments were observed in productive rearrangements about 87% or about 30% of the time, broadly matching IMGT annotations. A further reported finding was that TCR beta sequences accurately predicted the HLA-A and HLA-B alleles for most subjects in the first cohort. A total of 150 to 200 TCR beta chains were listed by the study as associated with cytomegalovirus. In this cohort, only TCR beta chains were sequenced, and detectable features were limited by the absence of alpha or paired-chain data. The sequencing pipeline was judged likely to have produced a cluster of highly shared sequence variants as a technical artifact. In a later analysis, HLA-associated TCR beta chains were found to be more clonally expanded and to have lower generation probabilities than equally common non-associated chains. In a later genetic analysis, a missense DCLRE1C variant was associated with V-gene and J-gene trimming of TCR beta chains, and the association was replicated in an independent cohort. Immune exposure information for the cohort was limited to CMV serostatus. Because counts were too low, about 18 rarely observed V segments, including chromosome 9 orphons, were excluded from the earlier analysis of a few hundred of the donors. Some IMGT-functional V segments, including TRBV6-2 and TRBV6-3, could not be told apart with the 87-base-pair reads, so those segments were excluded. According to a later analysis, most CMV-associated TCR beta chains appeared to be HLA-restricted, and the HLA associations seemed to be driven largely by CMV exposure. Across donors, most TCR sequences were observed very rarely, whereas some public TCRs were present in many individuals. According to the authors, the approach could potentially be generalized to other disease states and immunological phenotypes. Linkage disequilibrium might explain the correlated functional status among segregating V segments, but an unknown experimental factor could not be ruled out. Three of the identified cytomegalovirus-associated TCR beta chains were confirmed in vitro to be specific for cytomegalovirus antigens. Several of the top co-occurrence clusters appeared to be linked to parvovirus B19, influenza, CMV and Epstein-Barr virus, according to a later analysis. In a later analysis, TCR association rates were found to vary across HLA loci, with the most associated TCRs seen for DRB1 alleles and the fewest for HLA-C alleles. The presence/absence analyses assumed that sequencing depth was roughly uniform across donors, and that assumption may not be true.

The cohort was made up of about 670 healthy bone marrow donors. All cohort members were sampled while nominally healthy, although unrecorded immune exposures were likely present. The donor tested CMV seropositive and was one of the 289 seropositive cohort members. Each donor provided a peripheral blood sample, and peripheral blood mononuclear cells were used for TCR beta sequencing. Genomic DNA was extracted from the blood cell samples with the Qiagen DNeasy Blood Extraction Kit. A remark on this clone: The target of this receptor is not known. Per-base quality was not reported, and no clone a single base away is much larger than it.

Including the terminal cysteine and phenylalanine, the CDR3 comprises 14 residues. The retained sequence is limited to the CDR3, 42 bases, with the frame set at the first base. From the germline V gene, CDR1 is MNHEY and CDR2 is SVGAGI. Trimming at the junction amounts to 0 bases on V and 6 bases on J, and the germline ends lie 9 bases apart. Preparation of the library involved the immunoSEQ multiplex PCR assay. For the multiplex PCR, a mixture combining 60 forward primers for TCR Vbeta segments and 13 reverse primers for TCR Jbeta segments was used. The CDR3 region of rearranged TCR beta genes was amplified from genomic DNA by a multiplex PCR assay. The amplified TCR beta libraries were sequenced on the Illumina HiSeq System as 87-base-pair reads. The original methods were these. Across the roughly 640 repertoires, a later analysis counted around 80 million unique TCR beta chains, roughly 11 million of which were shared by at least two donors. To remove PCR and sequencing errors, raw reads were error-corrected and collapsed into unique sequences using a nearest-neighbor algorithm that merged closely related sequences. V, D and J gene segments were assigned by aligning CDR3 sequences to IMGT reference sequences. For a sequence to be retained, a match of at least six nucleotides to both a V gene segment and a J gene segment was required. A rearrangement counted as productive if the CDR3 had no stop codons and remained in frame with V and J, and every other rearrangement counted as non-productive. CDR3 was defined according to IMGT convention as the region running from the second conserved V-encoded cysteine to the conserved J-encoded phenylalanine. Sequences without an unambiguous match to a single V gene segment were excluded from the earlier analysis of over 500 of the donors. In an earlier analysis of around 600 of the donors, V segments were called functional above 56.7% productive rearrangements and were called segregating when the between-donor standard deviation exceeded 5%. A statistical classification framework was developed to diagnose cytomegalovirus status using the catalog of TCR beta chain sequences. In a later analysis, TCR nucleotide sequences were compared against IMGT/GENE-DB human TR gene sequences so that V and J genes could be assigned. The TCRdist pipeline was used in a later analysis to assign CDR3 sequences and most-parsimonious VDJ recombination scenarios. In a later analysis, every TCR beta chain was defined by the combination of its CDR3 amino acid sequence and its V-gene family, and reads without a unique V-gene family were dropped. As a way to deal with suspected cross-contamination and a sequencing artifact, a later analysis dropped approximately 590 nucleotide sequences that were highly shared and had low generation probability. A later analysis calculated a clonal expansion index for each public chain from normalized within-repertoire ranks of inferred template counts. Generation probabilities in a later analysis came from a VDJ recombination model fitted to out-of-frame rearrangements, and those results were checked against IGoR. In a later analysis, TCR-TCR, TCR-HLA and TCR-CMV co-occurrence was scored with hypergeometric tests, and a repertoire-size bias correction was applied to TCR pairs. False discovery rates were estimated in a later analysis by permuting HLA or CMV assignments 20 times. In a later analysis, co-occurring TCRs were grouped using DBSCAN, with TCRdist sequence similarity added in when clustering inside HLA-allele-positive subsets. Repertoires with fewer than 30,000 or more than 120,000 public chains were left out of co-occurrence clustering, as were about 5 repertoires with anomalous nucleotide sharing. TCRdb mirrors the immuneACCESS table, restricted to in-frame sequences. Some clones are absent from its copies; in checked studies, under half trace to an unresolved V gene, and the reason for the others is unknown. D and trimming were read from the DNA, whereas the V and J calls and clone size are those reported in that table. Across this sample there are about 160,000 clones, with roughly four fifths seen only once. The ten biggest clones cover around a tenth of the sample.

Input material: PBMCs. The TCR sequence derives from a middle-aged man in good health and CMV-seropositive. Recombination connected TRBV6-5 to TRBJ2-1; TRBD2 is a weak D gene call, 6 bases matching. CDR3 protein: CASSYSAGSNEQFF. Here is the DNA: TGTGCCAGCAGTTACTCAGCCGGGAGCAATGAGCAGTTCTTC.